Sequencing of this TCR beta chain was carried out in a study of siplizumab effects on memory and regulatory T cells. Some clones are missing from TCRdb's copy, which holds only in-frame ones; the method was immunoSEQ multiplex PCR. The profile covers over 90,000 clones, with roughly 90% appearing a single time and 1% to 1.3% taken by the ten largest. V dropped 6 bases and J dropped 1 base, with 10 bases sitting between them. The CDR3 has 14 amino acids. CDR1 is MNHEY, CDR2 SMNVEV, per germline (reference sequence). The chain couples TRBV27 to TRBJ2-1; D might be TRBD1 (5 bases). Sequencing used CD4+ T cells sorted from blood. This receptor was taken from a human donor in good health. The CDR3 region is CASSSTVSYNEQFF. The CDR3 nucleotides are TGTGCCAGCAGCTCGACAGTTTCCTACAATGAGCAGTTCTTC.